This entry lists 18 T cell receptor beta chains sequenced from one sample in a study of regulatory T cells in long-lasting Graves disease. Time point of the sample: persistent/refractory GD, antithyroid drugs over 5 years with positive TRAb. The TCR library was made from RNA that had been extracted from PBMCs in TRIzol. In building TCR beta libraries, iRepertoire HTBI primers were used together with Arm-PCR of CDR3 regions. TCRdb independently ran MiXCR on the multiplex PCR reads; one entry per CDR3 protein. The sample comprises 390,000 or so distinct CDR3 sequences, roughly 25% of which are singletons, and 28% rests with the top ten. This specimen was peripheral blood mononuclear cells (PBMCs), taken when the disease was refractory, from a patient treated with antithyroid drugs. The receptors were sampled from a woman between 40 and 50 years old with Graves disease.

Many counts were recorded for this clonotype. The rearrangement uses TRBV28 and TRBJ1-2; D gene uncertain. V gave up 2 bases and J gave up 0 bases, with 7 bases separating them. The CDR3 loop spans 14 amino acids. CDR1 MDHEN and CDR2 SYDVKM come from the germline V gene. The CDR3 region has the DNA TGTGCCAGCAGTTTAGGGCAGGCTAACTATGGCTACACCTTC. Translation gives CASSLGQANYGYTF.

In this sample, this clonotype turned up once. V is TRBV27 and J is TRBJ2-1; TRBD1 might be the D (5 bases). Per the germline V gene, CDR1 is MNHEY and CDR2 is SMNVEV (reference sequence). This CDR3 has 15 amino acids. The ends were cut back, 7 bases at V and 5 bases at J, with 18 bases in the middle. CDR3 loop: CASTKGIGLNNEQFF. The CDR3 coding sequence is TGTGCCAGCACCAAGGGGATTGGCCTTAACAATGAGCAGTTCTTC.

J is TRBJ1-4 and V is TRBV11-2; D remains ambiguous. V shed 4 bases and J shed 0 bases, with 12 bases lying between them. Germline V gene data show CDR1 as SGHAT and CDR2 as FQNNGV. The CDR3 spans 16 residues. The CDR3 sequence is CASSSSKSPTNEKLFF. DNA of the CDR3: TGTGCCAGCAGCTCTTCCAAGAGTCCAACTAATGAAAAACTGTTTTTT.

This clonotype occurred a few times. The rearrangement uses TRBV11-2 and TRBJ2-1, with unresolved D. The germline CDR1 and CDR2 sequences are SGHAT and FQNNGV. The V gene lost 5 bases and the J gene lost 2 bases, with 7 bases spanning the gap. The length of the CDR3 is 13 residues. The CDR3: CASSRSPYNEQFF. CDR3 in DNA: TGTGCCAGCAGCAGGTCCCCCTACAATGAGCAGTTCTTC.

This clonotype appeared a few times. This chain links TRBV7-9 with TRBJ2-7, with TRBD1 matching 7 bases. The V segment lost 0 bases and the J segment 0 bases; nucleotides outside the gene matches: 5. The germline V gene has CDR1 SEHNR and CDR2 FQNEAQ (reference sequence). The CDR3 covers 16 residues. The CDR3 spells CASSLAQTGSSYEQYF. CDR3 DNA sequence: TGTGCCAGCAGCTTAGCCCAGACAGGGAGCTCCTACGAGCAGTACTTC.

In its sample, this clonotype was seen a few times. The rearrangement joins TRBV30 to TRBJ2-6; 9 bases map to TRBD1. CDR1 and CDR2 from the germline V gene are GTSNPN and SVGIG (reference sequence). This CDR3 has 15 amino acids. Trimming removed 6 bases from V and 1 base from J; junction bases left unmatched: 4. CDR3 region: CACHRGLSGANVLTF. The CDR3 DNA reads TGTGCCTGCCACAGGGGGCTTTCTGGGGCCAACGTCCTGACTTTC.

This clonotype has at least ten counts. The rearrangement uses TRBV6-1 and TRBJ2-2; the match to TRBD1 covers 8 bases. Germline CDR1 MNHNS, CDR2 SASEGT. This CDR3 has 15 amino acids. V gave up 5 bases and J gave up 3 bases; unmatched junction bases: 5. The CDR3 region has the DNA TGTGCCAGCAGTACGGACAGGGAGGACACCGGGGAGCTGTTTTTT. This gives the protein CASSTDREDTGELFF.

This clonotype was observed a few times. The chain recombines TRBV20-1 with TRBJ2-7; D is uncertain. Trimming stripped 6 bases from V and 3 bases from J, with 9 bases between. This CDR3 spans 11 amino acids. Looked up from germline, CDR1 is DFQATT and CDR2 is SNEGSKA (reference sequence). CDR3 protein: CSAREDYEQYF. The CDR3 coding sequence is TGCAGTGCACGAGAAGACTACGAGCAGTACTTC.

This clonotype was recorded once. A read error may explain this, as a much larger clone is one base away. The conserved phenylalanine or tryptophan is not found at the CDR3 terminus, so this likely reflects a read error. The chain couples TRBV2 to TRBJ2-5; TRBD2 agrees at 12 bases. This CDR3 comprises 15 residues. Germline CDR1 and CDR2: SNHLY and FYNNEI. Trimming cost V 5 bases and J 0 bases; bases outside gene matches: 1. CDR3 in amino acids: CASSWTSGNQETQYS. The CDR3 region has the DNA TGTGCCAGCAGTTGGACTAGCGGGAACCAAGAGACCCAGTACTCC.

The rearrangement uses TRBV29-1 and TRBJ1-6; a weak D match, TRBD1 (6 bases). This CDR3 contains 16 residues. Trimming stripped 1 base from V and 2 bases from J, with 12 bases between. In germline, CDR1 is SQVTM, CDR2 ANQGSEA. The CDR3 region is CSVEVGGSTYNSPLHF. CDR3 DNA sequence: TGCAGCGTTGAAGTAGGGGGGAGCACCTATAATTCACCCCTCCACTTT. Full variable domain (missing parts from reference TRBV29-1 and TRBJ1-6): SAVISQKPSRDICQRGTSLTIQCQVDSQVTMMFWYRQQPGQSLTLIATANQGSEATYESGFVIDKFPISRPNLTFSTLTVSNMSPEDSSIYLCSVEVGGSTYNSPLHFGNGTRLTVT.

This clonotype has at least ten counts. This rearrangement joins TRBV28 to TRBJ1-5; the D gene is possibly TRBD1 (5 bases). Germline loops: CDR1 MDHEN, CDR2 SYDVKM. CDR3 length: 15 residues. Trimming left V 3 bases short and J 5 bases short, with 14 bases between. As DNA, the CDR3 is TGTGCCAGCAGTTTTGGGGTGACAGTCCATCAGCCCCAGCATTTT. Translated, it gives CASSFGVTVHQPQHF.

This clonotype has ten or more counts. This rearrangement joins TRBV28 to TRBJ1-4; a weak D match, TRBD1 (5 bases). Trimming left V 3 bases short and J 8 bases short, with 19 bases between. Germline CDR1 reads MDHEN; CDR2 reads SYDVKM. The CDR3 is 16 residues long. CDR3 sequence reads: CASSFLTGGLGEKLFF. CDR3 bases: TGTGCCAGCAGTTTCCTAACCGGGGGGTTGGGAGAAAAACTGTTTTTT.

This clonotype came up a few times. The gene calls are TRBV6-1 and TRBJ2-7; 10 nucleotides align to TRBD2. The CDR3 length is 17 residues. V was pared by 5 bases and J by 6 bases, with 16 bases of the junction left unmatched. Germline CDR1 MNHNS, CDR2 SASEGT. The CDR3 DNA reads as TGTGCCAGCAGTCCAAGGAGCGGGAGGGTCGAATCGATCGAGCAGTACTTC. It specifies CASSPRSGRVESIEQYF.

This clonotype has a handful of counts. Mismatch with germline at one junction end may stem from a read error. The V gene is TRBV28, the J gene TRBJ2-7; tentative D call: TRBD2 (6 bases). Germline values: CDR1 MDHEN, CDR2 SYDVKM. This CDR3 has 13 amino acids. CDR3 DNA sequence: TGTGCCAGTTTCTCCGGGAGCTCCTACGGGCAGTACTTC. It is translated as CASFSGSSYGQYF.

The chain links TRBV11-2 to TRBJ2-2, with D possibly being TRBD2 (5 bases). This CDR3 region has 16 residues. V lost 3 bases and J lost 1, with 12 bases in between. Germline V gene data show CDR1 as SGHAT and CDR2 as FQNNGV. The CDR3 nucleotides are TGTGCCAGCAGCTTCAATCCGGCGGGGAACACCGGGGAGCTGTTTTTT. Translation gives CASSFNPAGNTGELFF. The variable domain in full, with the rest retrieved from reference TRBV11-2 and TRBJ2-2, is EAGVAQSPRYKIIEKRQSVAFWCNPISGHATLYWYQQILGQGPKLLIQFQNNGVVDDSQLPKDRFSAERLKGVDSTLKIQPAKLEDSAVYLCASSFNPAGNTGELFFGEGSRLTVL.

In its sample, this clonotype was seen a few times. Here the CDR3 DNA reads TGCGCCAGCAGCTTGGAGAACAGGGGGATCTCCTCTGGAAACACCATATATTTT. This encodes CASSLENRGISSGNTIYF. V and J are TRBV5-1 and TRBJ1-3, with TRBD1 identical over 8 bases. The CDR3 has 18 residues. Per the germline V gene, CDR1 is SGHRS and CDR2 is YFSETQ. V shed 0 bases and J 0 bases; nucleotides not matched to a gene: 8.

The table lists this clonotype with a count of one. The chain is built from TRBV20-1 and TRBJ2-2; D not resolved. The CDR3 covers 16 residues. From germline, CDR1 is DFQATT and CDR2 SNEGSKA (reference sequence). Trimming pared 3 bases from V and 0 bases from J, leaving 14 bases between. The CDR3 coding sequence is TGCAGTGCTAGGAAAGTAGGGAAAACGAACACCGGGGAGCTGTTTTTT. Residues: CSARKVGKTNTGELFF.

In this sample, this clonotype turned up a few times. The rearrangement links TRBV7-8 to TRBJ2-5; 8 nucleotides align to TRBD1. V lost 1 base to trimming and J lost 0 bases; unmatched junction nucleotides: 1. Germline lookup yields CDR1 SGHVS and CDR2 FQNEAQ. The CDR3 has 15 amino acids. The DNA of the CDR3 is TGTGCCAGCAGCTTAGGGACAGGGAACCAAGAGACCCAGTACTTC. This sequence encodes CASSLGTGNQETQYF.